These T cell receptor beta chains were read from a single sample in a study of blood T cells in healthy people across ages. TCRdb itself ran the 5' RACE reads through MiXCR, one entry per CDR3 protein. In the table there are some 1,800,000 distinct CDR3 sequences, 30% to 40% of which are singletons. The material sequenced was blood. The receptor set was obtained from a human donor in good health. The CDR3 runs from the conserved cysteine through the conserved F or W. D genes are given only for firm matches. Rows may omit the clone size; those that give it use once, few, many or a size class.

CASSFGTTSSYEQFF	TGTGCCAGCAGTTTTGGGACTACAAGCTCCTACGAGCAGTTCTTC	TRBJ2-1	TRBD2	-	TRBV12-3/TRBV12-4
CATSDHDTVDEQFF	TGTGCCACCAGTGATCACGACACGGTCGATGAGCAGTTCTTC	TRBJ2-1	-	-	TRBV24-1
CAVGQGGTEAFF	TGTGCCGTCGGACAGGGGGGGACTGAAGCTTTCTTT	TRBJ1-1	TRBD1	-	TRBV10-3
CSVDRDNYTF	TGCAGCGTTGACAGGGATAACTACACCTTC	TRBJ1-2	-	few	TRBV29-1
CASSDLGQGASYEQYF	TGTGCCAGCAGTGATTTAGGACAGGGGGCATCCTACGAGCAGTACTTC	TRBJ2-7	TRBD1	few	TRBV2
CASSLETTYGYTF	TGTGCCAGCAGTTTGGAGACTACCTATGGCTACACCTTC	TRBJ1-2	-	-	TRBV28
CAMGTTYTDTQYF	TGTGCCATGGGGACAACATACACAGATACGCAGTATTTT	TRBJ2-3	-	few	TRBV10-3
CASSLLGVADTQYF	TGTGCCAGCAGTCTTCTTGGGGTCGCAGATACGCAGTATTTT	TRBJ2-3	-	-	TRBV11-2
CASSLPRQKRNSPLHF	TGTGCCAGCAGTTTACCCAGACAGAAGAGAAATTCACCCCTCCACTTT	TRBJ1-6	-	few	TRBV28
CASSLGPQVYEQYF	TGTGCCAGCAGCTTGGGGCCACAGGTCTACGAGCAGTACTTC	TRBJ2-7	-	-	TRBV7-2
CASSAGASYYEQFF	TGTGCCAGCAGTGCGGGCGCTAGCTACTATGAGCAGTTCTTC	TRBJ2-1	-	-	TRBV2
CASSFAGTSNTDTQYF	TGTGCCAGCAGCTTCGCCGGGACGAGTAACACAGATACGCAGTATTTT	TRBJ2-3	-	-	TRBV7-6
CSATGTANQPQHF	TGCAGTGCTACCGGGACAGCTAATCAGCCCCAGCATTTT	TRBJ1-5	TRBD1	few	TRBV20-1
CASSLARSAGGRETQFF	TGTGCCAGCAGCTTAGCTCGGTCGGCGGGGGGCAGGGAGACCCAGTTCTTC	TRBJ2-1	TRBD2	once	TRBV7-6
CASRSTTSSPRETQYF	TGTGCCAGCAGATCGACGACTAGCTCTCCAAGAGAGACCCAGTACTTC	TRBJ2-5	TRBD2	-	TRBV3-1
CASSYSGGRNIQYF	TGTGCCAGCAGTTACTCTGGGGGTAGGAACATTCAGTACTTC	TRBJ2-4	-	few	TRBV6-6
CASSYSGPASGGETQYF	TGTGCCAGCAGTTACTCCGGGCCGGCTAGCGGGGGGGAGACCCAGTACTTC	TRBJ2-5	TRBD2	few	TRBV6-5
CASSSENYRYEQYF	TGCGCCAGCAGCTCTGAAAATTACAGATACGAGCAGTACTTC	TRBJ2-7	-	-	TRBV5-1
CASTETYEQYF	TGTGCCAGCACAGAGACCTACGAGCAGTACTTC	TRBJ2-7	-	-	TRBV2
CASSLVYRYEQYF	TGCGCCAGCAGCTTGGTTTATCGCTACGAGCAGTACTTC	TRBJ2-7	-	-	TRBV5-1
CASSRWEGTDTQYF	TGTGCCAGCAGCCGCTGGGAGGGCACAGATACGCAGTATTTT	TRBJ2-3	-	few	TRBV7-6
CASSTSLEQYF	TGTGCCAGCAGTACTTCCCTCGAGCAGTACTTC	TRBJ2-7	-	-	TRBV6-2/TRBV6-3
CATLKPLAGGTDTQYF	TGTGCCACGTTAAAACCGCTAGCGGGGGGCACAGATACGCAGTATTTT	TRBJ2-3	TRBD2	-	TRBV6-6
CASSQGRLGTHNEQFF	TGTGCCAGCAGCCAGGGGCGACTAGGGACCCACAATGAGCAGTTCTTC	TRBJ2-1	-	few	TRBV7-6
CASSMGQGYPNIQYF	TGTGCCAGCAGCATGGGACAGGGTTATCCAAACATTCAGTACTTC	TRBJ2-4	TRBD1	few	TRBV7-2
CASSFTPDTMNTEAFF	TGTGCCAGCAGCTTTACCCCCGACACCATGAACACTGAAGCTTTCTTT	TRBJ1-1	-	-	TRBV7-2
CSARGSFYEQYF	TGCAGTGCTAGAGGGTCTTTCTACGAGCAGTACTTC	TRBJ2-7	-	once	TRBV20-1
CASSLGPRESEQYF	TGTGCCAGCAGCTTAGGACCCCGAGAAAGCGAGCAGTACTTC	TRBJ2-7	-	-	TRBV7-2
CSAREPLLAKNIQYF	TGCAGTGCTAGAGAGCCTCTATTAGCCAAAAACATTCAGTACTTC	TRBJ2-4	-	-	TRBV20-1
CASSPQRGLNTDTQYF	TGCGCCAGCAGCCCGCAGAGGGGACTTAACACAGATACGCAGTATTTT	TRBJ2-3	-	-	TRBV5-1
CSAGGTSGGSYEQYF	TGCAGTGCAGGAGGGACTAGCGGGGGCTCCTACGAGCAGTACTTC	TRBJ2-7	TRBD2	few	TRBV20-1
CASSRNRDAHTTSEQYF	TGTGCCAGCAGCCGAAACAGGGATGCCCACACTACGAGCGAGCAGTACTTC	TRBJ2-7	-	-	TRBV7-6